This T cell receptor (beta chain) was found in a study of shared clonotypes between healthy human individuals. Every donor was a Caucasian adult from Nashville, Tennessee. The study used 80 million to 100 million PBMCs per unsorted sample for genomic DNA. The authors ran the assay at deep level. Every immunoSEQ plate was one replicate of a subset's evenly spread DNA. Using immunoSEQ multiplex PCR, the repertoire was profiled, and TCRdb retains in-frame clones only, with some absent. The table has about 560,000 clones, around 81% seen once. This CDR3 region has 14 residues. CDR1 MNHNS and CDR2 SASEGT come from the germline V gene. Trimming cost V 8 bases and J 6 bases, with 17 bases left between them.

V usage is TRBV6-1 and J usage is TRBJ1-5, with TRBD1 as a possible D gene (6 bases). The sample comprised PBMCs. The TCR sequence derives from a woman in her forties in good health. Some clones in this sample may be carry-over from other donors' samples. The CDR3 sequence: CASHLSTGIQPQHF. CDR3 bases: TGTGCCAGCCATCTAAGCACAGGGATTCAGCCCCAGCATTTT.